This TCR beta chain was captured by sequencing in a study of cytomegalovirus exposure and HLA in healthy donors. General study points: Most TCR sequences showed up rarely, but some public TCRs showed up in many donors. The study recorded fewer than 200 TCR beta chains that were cytomegalovirus-associated.

With 60 Vbeta and 13 Jbeta primers, the PCR was carried out. Profiling relied on immunoSEQ multiplex PCR, and the TCRdb table lists in-frame clones only, not all of them. The sample has hundreds of thousands of clones; more than 70% are singletons. After removal of 5 bases from V and 2 bases from J, the junction contained 11 bases not matched to a gene. The CDR3 sequence is 17 residues long. CDR1 SGHTA and CDR2 FQGTGA come from the germline V gene. As regards this clone: Its antigen is still unknown.

Sequenced material: PBMCs. The chain couples TRBV7-3 to TRBJ2-3, with 9 bases fitting TRBD1. The clonotype was recovered from a boy aged 5 to 17 in good health and CMV-seronegative. The CDR3 here is CASSPQWGDRVTDTQYF. The CDR3, as DNA: TGTGCCAGCAGCCCTCAATGGGGGGACAGGGTCACAGATACGCAGTATTTT.